This T cell receptor (beta chain) was sequenced in a study of monozygotic twins with inflammatory bowel disease. Notes on this clonotype: Its antigen remains unidentified.

The CDR3 is 15 amino acids. Germline CDR1 is SGHRS and CDR2 is YFSETQ. Using the 5' RACE reads, TCRdb records one entry per CDR3 protein without DNA. The sample holds around 370,000 distinct CDR3 sequences. The study, taken as a whole, reports: Discrimination among different T cell subtypes was not achievable.

This TCR came from a human donor with ulcerative colitis or Crohn's disease, or a healthy co-twin of an affected twin (not recorded which). Sequenced material: blood. The chain is built from TRBV5-1 and TRBJ2-3; TCRdb returns TRBD2, unconfirmable since there is no DNA. CDR3 loop: CASSFSGGRGDTQYF.